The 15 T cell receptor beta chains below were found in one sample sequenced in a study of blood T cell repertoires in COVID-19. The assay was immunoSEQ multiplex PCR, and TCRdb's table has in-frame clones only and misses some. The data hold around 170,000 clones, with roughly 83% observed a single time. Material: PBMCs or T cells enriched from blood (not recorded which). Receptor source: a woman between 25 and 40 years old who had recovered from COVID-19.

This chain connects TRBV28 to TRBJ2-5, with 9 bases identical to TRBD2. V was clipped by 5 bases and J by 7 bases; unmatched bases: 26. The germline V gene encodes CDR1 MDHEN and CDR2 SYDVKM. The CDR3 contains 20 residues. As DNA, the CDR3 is TGTGCCAGCAGTCCCCTCGCGCACCCCAGCGGGAGGACAGCGACTGGGACCCAGTACTTC. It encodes CASSPLAHPSGRTATGTQYF.

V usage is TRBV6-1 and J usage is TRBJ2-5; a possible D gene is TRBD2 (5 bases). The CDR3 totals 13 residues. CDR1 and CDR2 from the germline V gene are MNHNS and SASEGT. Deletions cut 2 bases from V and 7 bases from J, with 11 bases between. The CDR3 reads CASSELRVSTQYF. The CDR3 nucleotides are TGTGCCAGCAGTGAATTGAGGGTCTCGACCCAGTACTTC.

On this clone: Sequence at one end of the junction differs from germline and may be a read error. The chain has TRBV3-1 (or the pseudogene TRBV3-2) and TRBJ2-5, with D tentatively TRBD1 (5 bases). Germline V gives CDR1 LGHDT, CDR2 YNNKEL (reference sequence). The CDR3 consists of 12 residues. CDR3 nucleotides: TGTGCCAGCAGCCACCCAACAGGTGGTAGAGACTTC. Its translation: CASSHPTGGRDF.

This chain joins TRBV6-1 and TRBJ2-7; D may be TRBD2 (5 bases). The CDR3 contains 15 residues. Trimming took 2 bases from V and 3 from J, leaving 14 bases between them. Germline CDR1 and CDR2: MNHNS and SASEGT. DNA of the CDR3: TGTGCCAGCAGTGAATGGACGGGAAAGGTCTACGAGCAGTACTTC. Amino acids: CASSEWTGKVYEQYF.

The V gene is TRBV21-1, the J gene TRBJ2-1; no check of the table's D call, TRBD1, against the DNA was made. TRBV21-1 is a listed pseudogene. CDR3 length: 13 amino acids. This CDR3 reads CASSKEGDNEQFF. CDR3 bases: TGTGCCAGCAGCAAAGAGGGGGACAATGAGCAGTTCTTC.

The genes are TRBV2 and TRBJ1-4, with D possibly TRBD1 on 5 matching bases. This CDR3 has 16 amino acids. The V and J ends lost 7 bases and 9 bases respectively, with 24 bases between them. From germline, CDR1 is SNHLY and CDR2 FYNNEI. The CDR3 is CASISTETDLTKKLFF. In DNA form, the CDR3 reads TGTGCCAGCATTTCGACAGAAACTGATTTGACAAAAAAACTGTTTTTT.

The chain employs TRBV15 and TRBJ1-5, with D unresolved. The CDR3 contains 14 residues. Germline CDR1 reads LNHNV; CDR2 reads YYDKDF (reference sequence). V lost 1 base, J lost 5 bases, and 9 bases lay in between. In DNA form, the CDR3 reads TGTGCCACCAGCAGAGTGGGCAGAGATCAGCCCCAGCATTTT. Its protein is CATSRVGRDQPQHF.

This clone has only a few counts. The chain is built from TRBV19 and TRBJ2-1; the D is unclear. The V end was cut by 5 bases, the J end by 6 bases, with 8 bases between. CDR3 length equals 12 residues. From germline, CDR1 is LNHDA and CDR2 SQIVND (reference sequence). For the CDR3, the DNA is TGTGCCAGTAGTCCCCCAGGCAATGAGCAGTTCTTC. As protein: CASSPPGNEQFF. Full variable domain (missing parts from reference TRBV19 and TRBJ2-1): DGGITQSPKYLFRKEGQNVTLSCEQNLNHDAMYWYRQDPGQGLRLIYYSQIVNDFQKGDIAEGYSVSREKKESFPLTVTSAQKNPTAFYLCASSPPGNEQFFGPGTRLTVL.

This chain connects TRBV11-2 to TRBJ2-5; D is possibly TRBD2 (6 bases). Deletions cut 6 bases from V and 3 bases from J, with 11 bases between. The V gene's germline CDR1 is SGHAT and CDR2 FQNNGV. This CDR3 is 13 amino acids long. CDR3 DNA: TGTGCCAGCAGTACCGGGGAGGAAGAGACCCAGTACTTC. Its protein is CASSTGEEETQYF.

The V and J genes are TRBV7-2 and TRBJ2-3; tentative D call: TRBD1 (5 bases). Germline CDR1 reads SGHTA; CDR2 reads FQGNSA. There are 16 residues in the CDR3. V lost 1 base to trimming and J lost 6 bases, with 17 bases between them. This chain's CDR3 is CASSLDAGSLSDTQYF. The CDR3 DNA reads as TGTGCCAGCAGCTTAGATGCAGGGTCCCTTTCTGATACGCAGTATTTT.

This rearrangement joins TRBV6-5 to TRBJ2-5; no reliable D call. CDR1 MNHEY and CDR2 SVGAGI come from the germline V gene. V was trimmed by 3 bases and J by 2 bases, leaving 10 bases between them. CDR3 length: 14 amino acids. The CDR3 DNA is TGTGCCAGCAGTTATTCGAACATACAAGAGACCCAGTACTTC. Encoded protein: CASSYSNIQETQYF.

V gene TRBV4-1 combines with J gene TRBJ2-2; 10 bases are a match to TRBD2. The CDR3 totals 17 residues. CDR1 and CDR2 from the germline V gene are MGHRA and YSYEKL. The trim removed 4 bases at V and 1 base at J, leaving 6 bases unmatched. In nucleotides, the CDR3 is TGCGCCAGCAGCCGAGAATCTAGCGGGAGGAACACCGGGGAGCTGTTTTTT. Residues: CASSRESSGRNTGELFF.

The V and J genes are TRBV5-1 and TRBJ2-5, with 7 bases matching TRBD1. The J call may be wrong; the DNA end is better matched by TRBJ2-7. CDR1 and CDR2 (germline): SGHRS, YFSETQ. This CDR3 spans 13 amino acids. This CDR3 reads CASSPGQNYEQYF. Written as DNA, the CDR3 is TGCGCCAGCAGCCCGGGACAGAACTACGAGCAGTACTTC.

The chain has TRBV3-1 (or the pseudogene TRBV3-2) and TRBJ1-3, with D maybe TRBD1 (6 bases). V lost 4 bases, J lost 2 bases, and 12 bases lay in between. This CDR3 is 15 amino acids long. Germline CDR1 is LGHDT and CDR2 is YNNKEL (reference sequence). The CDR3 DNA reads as TGTGCCAGCAGCCTCGAAGGGGGAGCTGGAAACACCATATATTTT. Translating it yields CASSLEGGAGNTIYF.

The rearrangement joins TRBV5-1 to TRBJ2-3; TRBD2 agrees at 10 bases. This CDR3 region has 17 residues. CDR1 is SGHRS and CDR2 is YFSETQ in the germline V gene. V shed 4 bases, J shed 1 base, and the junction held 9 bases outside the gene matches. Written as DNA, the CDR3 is TGCGCCAGCAGCATCGTCTCCGGGACTAGCGGCACAGATACGCAGTATTTT. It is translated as CASSIVSGTSGTDTQYF.